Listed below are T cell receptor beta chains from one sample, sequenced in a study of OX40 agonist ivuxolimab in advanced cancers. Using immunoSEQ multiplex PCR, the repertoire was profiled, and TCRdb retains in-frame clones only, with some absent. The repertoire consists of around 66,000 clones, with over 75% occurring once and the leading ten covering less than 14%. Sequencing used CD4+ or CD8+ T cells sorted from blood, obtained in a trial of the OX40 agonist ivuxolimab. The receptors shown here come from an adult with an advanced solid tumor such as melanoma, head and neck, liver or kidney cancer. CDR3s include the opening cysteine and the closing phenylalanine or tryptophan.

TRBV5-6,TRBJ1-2,CASSFGNYGYTF
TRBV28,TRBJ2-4,CASSFHWGQGGPNIQYF
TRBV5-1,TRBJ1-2,CASSLVGDGYTF
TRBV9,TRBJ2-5,CASSPMGLANAETQYF
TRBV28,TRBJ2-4,CASSSPGRGLYGIQYF
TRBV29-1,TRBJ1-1,CSVRHGGVRTEAFF
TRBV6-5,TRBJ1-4,CASSKYRENNEKLFF
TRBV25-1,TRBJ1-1,CASSRGTEAFF
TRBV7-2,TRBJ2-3,CASSRASGTDTQYF
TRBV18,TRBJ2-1,CASSPDSLYNEQFF
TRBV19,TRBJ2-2,CASSDHGTRHTGELFF
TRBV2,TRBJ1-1,CARRTEGGTEAFF
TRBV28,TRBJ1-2,CASSDRGYGYTF
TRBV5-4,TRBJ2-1,CASSPRAGGSYNEQFF
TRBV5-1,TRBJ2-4,CASSLGQGEVIQYF
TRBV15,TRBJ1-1,CATSEQGADTEAFF
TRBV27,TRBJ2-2,CASTPVGVGYGELFF
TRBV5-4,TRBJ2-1,CASSLLAESYNEQFF
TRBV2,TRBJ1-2,CASRSLGGIGHGYTF
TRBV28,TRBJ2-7,CASSAFLASSYEQYF
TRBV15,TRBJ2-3,CATSSRWDTQYF
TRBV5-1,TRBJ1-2,CASSFTGDGYGYTF
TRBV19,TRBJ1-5,CASSMGRGPGNQPQHF
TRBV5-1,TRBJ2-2,CASSAGGAGELFF
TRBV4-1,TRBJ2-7,CASSQGDRPGDEQYF
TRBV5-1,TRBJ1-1,CASSLQTGLTEAFF
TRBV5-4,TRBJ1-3,CASSFRAGNTIYF
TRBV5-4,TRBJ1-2,CASSPRPGGYGYTF
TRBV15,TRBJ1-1,CATSRGTGNVVKAFF
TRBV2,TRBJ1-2,CASSEARQGVSRGYTF
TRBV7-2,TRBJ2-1,CASSLGVQGAGYEQFF
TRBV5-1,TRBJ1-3,CASSLEGQGSGNTIYF